The 15 T cell receptor beta chains listed next were all sequenced from one sample in a study of cytomegalovirus exposure and HLA in healthy donors. The primer mix had 60 Vbeta and 13 Jbeta primers. Here immunoSEQ multiplex PCR was the method, and the copy in TCRdb shows in-frame clones only, minus some. Of roughly 120,000 clones listed, over 70% are singletons. The specimen was PBMCs. The receptors stem from a woman aged 35 to 49 in good health and CMV-seronegative.

The chain carries TRBV7-2 and TRBJ2-6, with a tentative D call TRBD2 (6 bases). V lost 4 bases and J lost 4, with 14 bases in between. CDR1 is SGHTA and CDR2 is FQGNSA in the germline V gene. CDR3 length equals 16 residues. The CDR3 protein is CASSSGGGRGANVLTF. In DNA, the CDR3 is TGTGCCAGCAGCTCGGGTGGGGGGAGAGGGGCCAACGTCCTGACTTTC.

The rearrangement uses TRBV4-3 and TRBJ2-3; 13 bases map to TRBD2. The V gene end was trimmed by 0 bases and the J gene end by 2 bases; junction bases not matched to a gene: 8. Germline V gene data show CDR1 as LGHNA and CDR2 as YSLEER. The CDR3 has 19 amino acids. The chain's CDR3 is CASSQDHAGLAGLTDTQYF. The CDR3 region has the DNA TGCGCCAGCAGCCAAGATCATGCGGGACTAGCGGGACTCACAGATACGCAGTATTTT.

The chain carries TRBV21-1 and TRBJ1-1. TRBV21-1 is termed a pseudogene. The CDR3 extends over 15 amino acids. The CDR3, as DNA: TGTGCCAGCAGCTCCCGGGGGGGGAGGAACACTGAAGCTTTCTTT. Translated: CASSSRGGRNTEAFF.

This chain links TRBV6-1 with TRBJ2-7, with 7 bases lining up with TRBD1. The length of the CDR3 is 12 residues. Germline values: CDR1 MNHNS, CDR2 SASEGT. The V gene end was trimmed by 5 bases and the J gene end by 5 bases; junction bases not matched to a gene: 3. The CDR3 DNA reads as TGTGCCAGCAGTTCCACAGGGGACGAGCAGTACTTC. This sequence encodes CASSSTGDEQYF.

J is TRBJ1-1 and V is TRBV19; 7 bases line up with TRBD1. V lost 9 bases, J lost 1 base, and 11 bases stayed unmatched. The CDR3 spans 15 residues. Germline values: CDR1 LNHDA, CDR2 SQIVND (reference sequence). The CDR3 sequence is CASRRDSSANTEAFF. In nucleotides, the CDR3 is TGTGCCAGCCGTAGGGACAGTTCTGCGAACACTGAAGCTTTCTTT.

This clone was seen many times. V usage is TRBV4-2 and J usage is TRBJ2-1, with TRBD2 matching over 7 bases. The CDR3 is 15 residues long. J gave up 8 bases and V 0 bases, and 7 bases lay outside the gene matches. Germline V lookup: CDR1 LGHNA, CDR2 YNFKEQ. DNA of the CDR3: TGTGCCAGCAGCCAAGAAGGCGGGGGTGGGTATGAGCAGTTCTTC. Its translation is CASSQEGGGGYEQFF.

CDR3 protein: CASSRQGEQYF. The CDR3 DNA sequence: TGTGCCAGCTCACGCCAGGGGGAGCAGTACTTC. The V and J genes are TRBV18 and TRBJ2-7; perhaps TRBD1 as D (6 bases). The germline V gene has CDR1 KGHSH and CDR2 LQKENI. V was pared by 4 bases and J by 7 bases, with 8 bases between. The CDR3 length is 11 residues.

V usage is TRBV7-8 and J usage is TRBJ2-5; 12 bases align to TRBD2. Looked up from germline, CDR1 is SGHVS and CDR2 is FQNEAQ. The CDR3 is made up of 16 amino acids. V was pared by 5 bases and J by 3 bases, with 7 bases of the junction left unmatched. The CDR3, as DNA: TGTGCCAGCAGCCGACGACTAGCGGGGGACAAAGAGACCCAGTACTTC. Amino acids: CASSRRLAGDKETQYF.

V and J are TRBV2 and TRBJ1-5; D gene uncertain. This CDR3 region has 14 residues. V shed 6 bases and J shed 7 bases, with 16 bases lying between them. Germline V gene data show CDR1 as SNHLY and CDR2 as FYNNEI. Here the CDR3 DNA reads TGTGCCAGCAGGGAACAGTATTCGGGACAGCCCCAGCATTTT. Residues: CASREQYSGQPQHF.

This chain uses TRBV11-2 with TRBJ2-3; 8 nucleotides match TRBD2. Germline V lookup: CDR1 SGHAT, CDR2 FQNNGV. Unmatched junction bases numbered 10, after V lost 6 bases and J lost 2 bases. The CDR3 contains 16 residues. The CDR3 is CASSKGAGAHTDTQYF. The CDR3 coding sequence is TGTGCCAGCAGTAAAGGAGCGGGGGCCCACACAGATACGCAGTATTTT.

The J gene is TRBJ1-1, the V gene TRBV10-3; TRBD1 matches at 8 bases. Per the germline V gene, CDR1 is ENHRY and CDR2 is SYGVKD. The CDR3 consists of 14 residues. Germline trimming cut 6 bases from V and 6 bases from J; bases unmatched to any gene: 9. The CDR3 here is CAIRETGAASEAFF. The CDR3 bases are TGTGCCATCAGAGAGACAGGGGCGGCCTCTGAAGCTTTCTTT.

This clone turned up a few times. The chain combines TRBV9 with TRBJ1-3, with D possibly TRBD1 on 6 matching bases. This CDR3 is 16 amino acids long. V dropped 0 bases and J dropped 4 bases, with 14 bases sitting between them. CDR1 and CDR2 from the germline V gene are SGDLS and YYNGEE. CDR3 sequence (DNA): TGTGCCAGCAGCGTAGGGCTACAGGGATCCGGAAACACCATATATTTT. Its translation: CASSVGLQGSGNTIYF.

The chain couples TRBV28 to TRBJ2-1; the D gene is possibly TRBD2 (6 bases). The CDR3 has 14 amino acids. The V end was cut by 7 bases, the J end by 7 bases, with 17 bases between. The germline V gene has CDR1 MDHEN and CDR2 SYDVKM. The CDR3 DNA sequence: TGTGCCAGCAAAGTGAGCGGGCTAAGGAATGAGCAGTTCTTC. It encodes CASKVSGLRNEQFF. Full variable domain (remainder filled in from reference TRBV28 and TRBJ2-1): DVKVTQSSRYLVKRTGEKVFLECVQDMDHENMFWYRQDPGLGLRLIYFSYDVKMKEKGDIPEGYSVSREKKERFSLILESASTNQTSMYLCASKVSGLRNEQFFGPGTRLTVL.

The table lists this clone with a count of one. The rearrangement joins TRBV30 to TRBJ2-5; 13 bases fit TRBD2. The length of the CDR3 is 15 residues. The V gene end was trimmed by 1 base and the J gene end by 7 bases; junction bases not matched to a gene: 6. Germline assignment: CDR1 GTSNPN and CDR2 SVGIG (reference sequence). The CDR3, as DNA: TGTGCCTGGAGTGCAAAGGGACTAGCGGGACGGACCCAGTACTTC. Translating gives CAWSAKGLAGRTQYF.

The V call is TRBV5-5, the J call TRBJ1-2, with a possible D match to TRBD1 (6 bases). The CDR3 is 14 residues long. The V end lost 4 bases, the J end lost 2 bases, and 12 bases lay between the germline ends. Germline CDR1 reads SGHKS; CDR2 reads YYEKEE (reference sequence). The CDR3 region has the DNA TGTGCCAGCAGCGCGGCGGGGGGCAACTATGGCTACACCTTC. It translates to CASSAAGGNYGYTF. Variable domain in full (rest from reference TRBV5-5 and TRBJ1-2): DAGVTQSPTHLIKTRGQQVTLRCSPISGHKSVSWYQQVLGQGPQFIFQYYEKEERGRGNFPDRFSARQFPNYSSELNVNALLLGDSALYLCASSAAGGNYGYTFGSGTRLTVV.